The TCR beta chain described here comes from a study of T cells in women clearing cervical HPV infection. Across the study: Women with histologically confirmed HPV16-related CIN3 or worse, 2 with invasive cancer, served as cases. Case blood was drawn when the lesion was first found; control blood after infection became undetectable.

The CDR3 is 13 amino acids. Germline-derived CDR1 and CDR2 are DFQATT and SNEGSKA (reference sequence). Losses at the gene ends were 8 bases for V and 7 bases for J; bases not matched to a gene: 7. As to this clone: The CDR3 is cut off 3 residues early in the read; its end comes from the germline J gene.

Repertoires were generated with immunoSEQ multiplex PCR, while TCRdb's copy carries only in-frame clones and drops some. Recorded for this sample: roughly 48,000 clones. The sequence came from a woman aged 18 to 75 with a cervical HPV16 infection that either progressed to CIN3+ or cleared (not recorded which). The sample was blood buffy coat. The V and J genes are TRBV20-1 and TRBJ1-6; 8 bases are a match to TRBD1. The sequenced CDR3 bases are TGCAGTACTGGGACAGGTCCGAATTCACCC. Encoded protein: CSTGTGPNSP. In full, the CDR3 reads CSTGTGPNSPLHF.